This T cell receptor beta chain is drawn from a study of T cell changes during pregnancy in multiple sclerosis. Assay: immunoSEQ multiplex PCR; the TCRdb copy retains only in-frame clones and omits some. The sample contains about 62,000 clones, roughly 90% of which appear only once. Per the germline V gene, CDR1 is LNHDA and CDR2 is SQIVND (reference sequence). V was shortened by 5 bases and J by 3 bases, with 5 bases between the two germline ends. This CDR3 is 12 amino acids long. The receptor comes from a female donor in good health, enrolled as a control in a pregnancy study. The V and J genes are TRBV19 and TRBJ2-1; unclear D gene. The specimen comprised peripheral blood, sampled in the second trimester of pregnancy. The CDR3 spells CASSVHYNEQFF. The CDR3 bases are TGTGCCAGTAGTGTTCACTACAATGAGCAGTTCTTC.